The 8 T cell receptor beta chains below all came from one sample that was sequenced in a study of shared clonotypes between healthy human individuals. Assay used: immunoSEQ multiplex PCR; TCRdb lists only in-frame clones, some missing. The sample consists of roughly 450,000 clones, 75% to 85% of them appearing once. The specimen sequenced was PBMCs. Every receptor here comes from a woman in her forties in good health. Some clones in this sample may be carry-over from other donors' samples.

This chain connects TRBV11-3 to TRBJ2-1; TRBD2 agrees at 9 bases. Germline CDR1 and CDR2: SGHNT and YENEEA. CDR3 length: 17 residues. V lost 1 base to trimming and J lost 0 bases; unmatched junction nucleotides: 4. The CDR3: CASSLGVAGDSYNEQFF. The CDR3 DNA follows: TGTGCCAGCAGCTTAGGGGTAGCGGGAGACTCCTACAATGAGCAGTTCTTC.

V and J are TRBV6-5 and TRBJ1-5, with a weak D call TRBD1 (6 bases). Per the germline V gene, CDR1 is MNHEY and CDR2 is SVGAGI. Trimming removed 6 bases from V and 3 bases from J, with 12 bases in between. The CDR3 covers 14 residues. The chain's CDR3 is CASSRTEFNQPQHF. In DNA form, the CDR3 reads TGTGCCAGCAGCCGGACAGAGTTCAATCAGCCCCAGCATTTT.

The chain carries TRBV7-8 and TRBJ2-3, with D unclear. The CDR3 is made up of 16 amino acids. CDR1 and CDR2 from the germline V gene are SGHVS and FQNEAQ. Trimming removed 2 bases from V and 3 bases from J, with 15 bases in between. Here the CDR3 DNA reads TGTGCCAGCAGCTTAATAGTGCCAACTGGGACAGATACGCAGTATTTT. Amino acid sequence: CASSLIVPTGTDTQYF.

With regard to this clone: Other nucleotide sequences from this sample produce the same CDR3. The CDR3 sequence: CASSLAGGRDTQYF. The CDR3 DNA sequence: TGTGCCAGCAGCTTAGCGGGAGGCAGGGATACGCAGTATTTT. J is TRBJ2-3 and V is TRBV7-9, with TRBD2 as a possible D gene (6 bases). The CDR3 is 14 residues long. Deletions cut 0 bases from V and 6 bases from J, with 10 bases between. Germline CDR1 is SEHNR and CDR2 is FQNEAQ (reference sequence).

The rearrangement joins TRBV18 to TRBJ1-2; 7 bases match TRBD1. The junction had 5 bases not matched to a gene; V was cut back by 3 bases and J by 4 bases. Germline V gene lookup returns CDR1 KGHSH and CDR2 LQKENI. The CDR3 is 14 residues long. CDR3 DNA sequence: TGTGCCAGCTCACCGGGGGACAGACTCTATGGCTACACCTTC. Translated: CASSPGDRLYGYTF. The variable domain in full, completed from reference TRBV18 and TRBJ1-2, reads NAGVMQNPRHLVRRRGQEARLRCSPMKGHSHVYWYRQLPEEGLKFMVYLQKENIIDESGMPKERFSAEFPKEGPSILRIQQVVRGDSAAYFCASSPGDRLYGYTFGSGTRLTVV.

The CDR3 sequence is CASGRSSYEQYF. CDR3 DNA sequence: TGTGCCAGCGGGAGGAGCTCCTACGAGCAGTACTTC. J is TRBJ2-7 and V is TRBV13; the D gene is possibly TRBD2 (6 bases). From germline, CDR1 is PRHDT and CDR2 FYEKMQ (reference sequence). V lost 8 bases and J lost 0, with 8 bases in between. The CDR3 runs 12 residues.

As DNA, the CDR3 is TGTGCCAGCAGCTTAAACGCCCAGCGCGCAGGCGGGGAGCTGTTTTTT. Its translation is CASSLNAQRAGGELFF. V is TRBV7-2 and J is TRBJ2-2; D remains ambiguous. V dropped 2 bases and J dropped 7 bases, with 17 bases sitting between them. This CDR3 is 16 amino acids long. Germline CDR1 is SGHTA and CDR2 is FQGNSA.

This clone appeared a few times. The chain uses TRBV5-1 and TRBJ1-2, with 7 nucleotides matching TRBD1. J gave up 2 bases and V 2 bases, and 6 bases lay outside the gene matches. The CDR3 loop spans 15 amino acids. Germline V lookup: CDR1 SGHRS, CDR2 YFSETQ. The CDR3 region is CASSFGDSSNYGYTF. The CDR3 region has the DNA TGCGCCAGCAGCTTCGGGGACAGCTCGAACTATGGCTACACCTTC.